This record concerns one TCR beta chain sequence. This clonotype has only a few counts. The specificity of this receptor is unknown. Base qualities are not at hand, and no much larger clone is one base apart. The sample's time point label, decoded: 40 to 45 days after influenza vaccine administration. Library prep was done by RT-PCR. For sequencing, an Illumina HiSeq 2500 was employed. TCRdb itself trimmed the public reads at Q25 with fastp, ran MiXCR and retained productive beta chains. Merged by CDR3 protein, the rows form single entries marked with the most common genes and DNA. The sample has roughly 570,000 distinct CDR3 sequences on record, around 13% of them singletons. In total, the top ten clones hold roughly 14% of the sample. The data stem from a study of response to subunit inactivated influenza vaccine (dated by TCRdb to 2016 to 2019). Some background on the complete study: To follow how T cells responded to a trivalent subunit inactivated influenza vaccine, the researchers relied on deep quantitative profiling of the T cell receptor repertoire. What the work shows at the level of the full study, not this receptor alone: It was suggested by the authors that each seasonal influenza vaccination may recruit only a limited number of new T cells.

For CDR1 and CDR2, the germline V gene (reference sequence) lists SEHNR and FQNEAQ. The CDR3, cysteine through phenylalanine, is 13 amino acids long. Here the CDR3 DNA is all that survives: 39 bases in frame from base 1. V gives up 2 bases and J gives up 5 bases, and the segment between their germline ends measures 7 bases. The sequence is built from TRBV7-9 and TRBJ2-1; no D gene can be assigned with confidence. The TCR comes from a man in his fifties or sixties who received an inactivated influenza vaccine. Donor details come from another sample of the same person, matched by shared clones. Sequences were derived from PBMCs from blood, sampled roughly 48 days after vaccination. The DNA sequence follows: TGTGCCAGCAGCTTATTACTGAACAATGAGCAGTTCTTC. This gives the protein CASSLLLNNEQFF.